This is a list of T cell receptor beta chains from one sample in a study of T cell changes during pregnancy in multiple sclerosis. Clones were read by immunoSEQ multiplex PCR, and TCRdb kept only the in-frame ones, dropping some. The profile shows 75,000 to 80,000 clones, approximately 90% of them singletons. The sample in question was peripheral blood, obtained before pregnancy. These receptors all stem from a female donor with multiple sclerosis, enrolled in a pregnancy study. Each CDR3 is given with its conserved first and last residue. The D gene is left open where the match is weak. Rows may omit the clone size; those that give it use once, few, many or a size class.

-,-,TRBJ1-6,TRBV6-1,CASNRRDSPLHF,TGTGCCAGCAACAGGAGGGATTCACCCCTCCACTTT
-,-,TRBJ2-1,TRBV6-1,CASSESLLRNEQFF,TGTGCCAGCAGTGAATCACTTCTCCGCAATGAGCAGTTCTTC
once,-,TRBJ2-6,TRBV4-3,CASSQADSGSGANVLTF,TGCGCCAGCAGCCAAGCCGATTCAGGCTCTGGGGCCAACGTCCTGACTTTC
-,-,TRBJ2-5,TRBV5-1,CASSFLLAQETQYF,TGCGCCAGCAGCTTCCTTTTAGCCCAAGAGACCCAGTACTTC
-,TRBD2,TRBJ2-1,TRBV28,CASGEGLAGDWYNEQFF,TGTGCCAGCGGCGAAGGACTAGCGGGGGATTGGTACAATGAGCAGTTCTTC
-,-,TRBJ2-7,TRBV19,CASSTTGNHEQYF,TGTGCCAGTAGTACTACAGGGAACCACGAGCAGTACTTC
-,-,TRBJ2-3,TRBV11-2,CASSFLLAGGTDTQYF,TGTGCCAGCAGCTTCCTATTGGCCGGGGGCACAGATACGCAGTATTTT
-,-,TRBJ2-2,TRBV11-3,CASSPGENTGELFF,TGTGCCAGCAGCCCGGGGGAGAACACCGGGGAGCTGTTTTTT
-,-,TRBJ1-1,TRBV7-8,CASSLGAPTEAFF,TGTGCCAGCAGCCTAGGGGCGCCGACTGAAGCTTTCTTT
-,TRBD1,TRBJ2-7,TRBV27,CASRGQDSYEQYF,TGTGCCAGTAGGGGGCAGGATTCCTACGAGCAGTACTTC
-,-,TRBJ1-3,TRBV18,CASSPSRDPSGNTIYF,TGTGCCAGCTCACCCTCCAGGGATCCCTCTGGAAACACCATATATTTT
-,-,TRBJ2-3,TRBV7-2,CASSPQEAGWDTQYF,TGTGCCAGCAGCCCCCAGGAGGCGGGATGGGATACGCAGTATTTT
-,-,TRBJ1-4,TRBV4-3,CASSQGQGRDEKLFF,TGCGCCAGCAGCCAAGGTCAGGGGCGAGATGAAAAACTGTTTTTT
few,-,TRBJ2-5,TRBV18,CASSPRSSEETQYF,TGTGCCAGCTCACCACGGTCTAGCGAAGAGACCCAGTACTTC
few,TRBD1,TRBJ1-1,TRBV6-5,CASSLGTAATEAFF,TGTGCCAGCAGCCTCGGGACAGCCGCCACTGAAGCTTTCTTT
once,-,TRBJ2-2,TRBV5-3,CARSSEGAENTGELFF,TGTGCCAGAAGCTCGGAAGGGGCAGAGAACACCGGGGAGCTGTTTTTT
-,-,TRBJ1-1,TRBV7-2,CASSLMSYNTEAFF,TGTGCCAGCAGCTTAATGTCTTATAACACTGAAGCTTTCTTT
-,-,TRBJ1-2,TRBV19,CASSIQTASLMYGYTF,TGTGCCAGTAGTATTCAGACAGCCTCCCTGATGTATGGCTACACCTTC
-,TRBD1,TRBJ1-1,TRBV6-1,CASSVTGTGTTEAFF,TGTGCCAGCAGTGTAACCGGGACAGGGACCACTGAAGCTTTCTTT
-,TRBD1,TRBJ2-2,TRBV6-5,CASVRGQGGELFF,TGTGCCAGCGTAAGGGGGCAGGGCGGGGAGCTGTTTTTT
-,-,TRBJ2-7,TRBV30,CAWSVRGGTVEYF,TGTGCCTGGAGTGTAAGGGGGGGGACGGTAGAGTACTTC